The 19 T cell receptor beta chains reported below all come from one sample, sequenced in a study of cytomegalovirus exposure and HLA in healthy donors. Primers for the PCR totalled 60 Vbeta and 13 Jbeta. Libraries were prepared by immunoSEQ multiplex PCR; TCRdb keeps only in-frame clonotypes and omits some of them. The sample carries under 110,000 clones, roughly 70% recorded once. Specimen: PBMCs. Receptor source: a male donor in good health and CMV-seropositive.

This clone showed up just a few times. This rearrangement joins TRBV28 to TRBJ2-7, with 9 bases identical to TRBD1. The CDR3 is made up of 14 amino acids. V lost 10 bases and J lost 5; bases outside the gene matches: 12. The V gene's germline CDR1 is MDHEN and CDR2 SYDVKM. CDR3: CATTRDRDFHEQYF. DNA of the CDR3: TGTGCCACCACCCGGGACAGGGATTTCCACGAGCAGTACTTC.

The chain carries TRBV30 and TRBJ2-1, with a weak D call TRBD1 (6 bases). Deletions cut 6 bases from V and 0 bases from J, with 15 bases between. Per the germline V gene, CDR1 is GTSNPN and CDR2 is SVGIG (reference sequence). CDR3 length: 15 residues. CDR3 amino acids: CACPPGESSYNEQFF. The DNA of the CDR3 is TGTGCCTGCCCCCCAGGGGAGAGCTCCTACAATGAGCAGTTCTTC.

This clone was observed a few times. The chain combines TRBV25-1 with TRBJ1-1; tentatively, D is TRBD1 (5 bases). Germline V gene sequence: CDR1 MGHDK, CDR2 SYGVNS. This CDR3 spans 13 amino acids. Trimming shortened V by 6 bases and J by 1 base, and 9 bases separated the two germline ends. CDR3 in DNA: TGTGCCAGCAGAACACAGGAGAACACTGAAGCTTTCTTT. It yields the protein CASRTQENTEAFF.

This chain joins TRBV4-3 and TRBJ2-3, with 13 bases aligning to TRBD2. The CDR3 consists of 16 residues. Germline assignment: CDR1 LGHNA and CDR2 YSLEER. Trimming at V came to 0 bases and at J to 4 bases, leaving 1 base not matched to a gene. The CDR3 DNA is TGCGCCAGCAGCCAAGAACTAGCGGGAGGGGCAGATACGCAGTATTTT. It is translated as CASSQELAGGADTQYF.

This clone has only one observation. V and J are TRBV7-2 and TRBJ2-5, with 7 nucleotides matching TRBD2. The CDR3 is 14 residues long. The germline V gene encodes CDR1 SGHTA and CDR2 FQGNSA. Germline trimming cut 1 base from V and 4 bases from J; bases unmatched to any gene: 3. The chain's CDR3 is CASSLVTGGETQYF. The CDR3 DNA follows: TGTGCCAGCAGCTTAGTAACGGGGGGAGAGACCCAGTACTTC.

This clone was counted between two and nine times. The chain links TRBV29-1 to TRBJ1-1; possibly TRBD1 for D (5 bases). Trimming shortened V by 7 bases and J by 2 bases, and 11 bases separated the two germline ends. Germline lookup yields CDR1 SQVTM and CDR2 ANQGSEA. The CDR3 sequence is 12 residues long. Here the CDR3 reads CSGGGVNTEAFF. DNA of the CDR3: TGCAGCGGGGGAGGGGTAAACACTGAAGCTTTCTTT.

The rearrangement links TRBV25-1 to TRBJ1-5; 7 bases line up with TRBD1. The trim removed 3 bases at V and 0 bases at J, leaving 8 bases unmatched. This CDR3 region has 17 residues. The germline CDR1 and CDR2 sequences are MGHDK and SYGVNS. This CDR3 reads CASSDRDSGNSNQPQHF. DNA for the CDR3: TGTGCCAGCAGTGATCGGGACAGCGGAAATAGCAATCAGCCCCAGCATTTT.

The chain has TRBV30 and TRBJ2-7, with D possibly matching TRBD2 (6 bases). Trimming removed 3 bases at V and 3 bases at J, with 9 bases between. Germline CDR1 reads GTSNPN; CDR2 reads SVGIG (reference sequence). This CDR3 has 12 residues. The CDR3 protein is CAWSVTSYEQYF. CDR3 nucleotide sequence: TGTGCCTGGAGCGTGACTAGCTACGAGCAGTACTTC.

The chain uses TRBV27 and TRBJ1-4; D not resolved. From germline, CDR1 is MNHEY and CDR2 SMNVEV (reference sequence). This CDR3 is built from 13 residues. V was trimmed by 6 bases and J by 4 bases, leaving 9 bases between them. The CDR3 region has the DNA TGTGCCAGCAGAACTACTCTTAATGAAAAACTGTTTTTT. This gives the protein CASRTTLNEKLFF.

The CDR3 reads CASSASGTAGTDTQYF. As DNA, the CDR3 is TGTGCCAGCAGCGCCTCAGGGACTGCGGGCACAGATACGCAGTATTTT. The rearrangement links TRBV9 to TRBJ2-3; perhaps TRBD2 as D (6 bases). Per the germline V gene, CDR1 is SGDLS and CDR2 is YYNGEE. This CDR3 has 16 residues. Trimming stripped 3 bases from V and 1 base from J, with 15 bases between. Looking up the rest from reference TRBV9 and TRBJ2-3 gives the full variable domain: DSGVTQTPKHLITATGQRVTLRCSPRSGDLSVYWYQQSLDQGLQFLIQYYNGEERAKGNILERFSAQQFPDLHSELNLSSLELGDSALYFCASSASGTAGTDTQYFGPGTRLTVL.

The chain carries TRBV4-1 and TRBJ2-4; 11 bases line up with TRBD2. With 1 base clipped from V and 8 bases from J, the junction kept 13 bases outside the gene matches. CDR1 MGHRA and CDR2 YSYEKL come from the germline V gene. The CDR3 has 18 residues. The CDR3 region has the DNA TGCGCCAGCAGCCAAGTTAGTAGCGGGGGGGCTGGGAGGTACATTCAGTACTTC. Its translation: CASSQVSSGGAGRYIQYF.

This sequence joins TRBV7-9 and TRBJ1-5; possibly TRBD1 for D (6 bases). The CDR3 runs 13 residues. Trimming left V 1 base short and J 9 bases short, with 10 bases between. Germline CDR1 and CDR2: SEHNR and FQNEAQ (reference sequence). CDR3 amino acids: CASSLDRAGPQHF. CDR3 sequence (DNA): TGTGCCAGCAGCTTAGACAGGGCAGGGCCCCAGCATTTT.

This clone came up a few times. The CDR3 reads CASSAFGQTYEQYF. The CDR3 DNA follows: TGTGCCAGCAGTGCATTTGGACAAACCTACGAGCAGTACTTC. The chain is built from TRBV2 and TRBJ2-7; the D gene is possibly TRBD1 (5 bases). Germline lookup yields CDR1 SNHLY and CDR2 FYNNEI. The CDR3 length is 14 residues. Trimming stripped 4 bases from V and 2 bases from J, with 12 bases between.

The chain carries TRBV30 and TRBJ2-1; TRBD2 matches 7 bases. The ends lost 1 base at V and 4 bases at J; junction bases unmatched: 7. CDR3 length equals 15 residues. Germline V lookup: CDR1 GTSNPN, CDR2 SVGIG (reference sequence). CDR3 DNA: TGTGCCTGGAGTGGACTAGCCGACTCGTACAATGAGCAGTTCTTC. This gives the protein CAWSGLADSYNEQFF.

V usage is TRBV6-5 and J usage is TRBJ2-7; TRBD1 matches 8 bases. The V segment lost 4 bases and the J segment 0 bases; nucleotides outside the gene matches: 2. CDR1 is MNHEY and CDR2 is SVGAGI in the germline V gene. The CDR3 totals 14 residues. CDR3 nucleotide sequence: TGTGCCAGCAGTTCACAGGGGGACTCCTACGAGCAGTACTTC. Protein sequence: CASSSQGDSYEQYF.

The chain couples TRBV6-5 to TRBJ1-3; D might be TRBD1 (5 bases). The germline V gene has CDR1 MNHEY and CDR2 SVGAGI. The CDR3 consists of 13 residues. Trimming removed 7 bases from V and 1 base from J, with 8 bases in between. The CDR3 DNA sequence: TGTGCCAGCAATGGGGCTTCTGGAAACACCATATATTTT. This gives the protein CASNGASGNTIYF.

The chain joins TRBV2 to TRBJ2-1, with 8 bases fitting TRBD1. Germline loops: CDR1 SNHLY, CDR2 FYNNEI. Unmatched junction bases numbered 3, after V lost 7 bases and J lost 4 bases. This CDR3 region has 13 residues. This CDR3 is CASTGGGYNEQFF. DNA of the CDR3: TGTGCCAGCACAGGGGGCGGTTACAATGAGCAGTTCTTC.

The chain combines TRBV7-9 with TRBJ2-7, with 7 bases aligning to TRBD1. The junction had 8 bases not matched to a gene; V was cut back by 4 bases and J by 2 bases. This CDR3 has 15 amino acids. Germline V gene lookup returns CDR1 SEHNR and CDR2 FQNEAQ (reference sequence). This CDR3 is CASSSTGTATYEQYF. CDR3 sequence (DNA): TGTGCCAGCAGCTCTACCGGGACAGCTACCTACGAGCAGTACTTC.

CDR3 protein: CASSITTARGDTQYF. CDR3 bases: TGTGCCAGCAGTATTACGACCGCAAGAGGGGATACGCAGTATTTT. V usage is TRBV6-6 and J usage is TRBJ2-3; tentatively, D is TRBD2 (5 bases). Germline CDR1 is MNHNY and CDR2 is SVGAGI (reference sequence). The CDR3 is 15 amino acids. The ends were cut back, 5 bases at V and 6 bases at J, with 18 bases in the middle.